The 24 T cell receptor beta chains below were found in one sample sequenced in a study of T cell responses to AZD1222 COVID-19 vaccine. Clones were sequenced by immunoSEQ multiplex PCR, and TCRdb holds only the in-frame ones, with some missing. The sample has more than 90,000 clones, more than 70% seen once. Sample: peripheral blood, taken 28 days after the second AZD1222 dose. The origin of the receptors is an adult who received the AZD1222 COVID-19 vaccine.

This clone was detected only once. This sequence joins TRBV5-1 and TRBJ1-1; 7 nucleotides align to TRBD1. The J segment lost 0 bases and the V segment lost 3 bases, leaving 8 bases of the junction unmatched. Germline CDR1 and CDR2: SGHRS and YFSETQ. The CDR3 is 16 residues long. The CDR3 bases are TGCGCCAGCAGCTCAATCACGGGACAGATGAACACTGAAGCTTTCTTT. Translating it yields CASSSITGQMNTEAFF. Together with reference TRBV5-1 and TRBJ1-1, the CDR3 gives the full variable domain: KAGVTQTPRYLIKTRGQQVTLSCSPISGHRSVSWYQQTPGQGLQFLFEYFSETQRNKGNFPGRFSGRQFSNSRSEMNVSTLELGDSALYLCASSSITGQMNTEAFFGQGTRLTVV.

This chain uses TRBV11-3 with TRBJ1-1; D not certain. The V and J ends lost 4 bases and 1 base respectively, with 13 bases between them. Germline V gives CDR1 SGHNT, CDR2 YENEEA. The CDR3 contains 15 residues. The CDR3 reads CASSSTGSKNTEAFF. In DNA, the CDR3 is TGTGCCAGCAGCTCCACCGGGAGCAAGAACACTGAAGCTTTCTTT.

The rearrangement links TRBV7-9 to TRBJ1-2; D remains ambiguous. In germline, CDR1 is SEHNR, CDR2 FQNEAQ (reference sequence). V was pared by 1 base and J by 3 bases, with 9 bases between. The CDR3 extends over 14 amino acids. Written as DNA, the CDR3 is TGTGCCAGCAGCTTAGACGGCTCCTACTATGGCTACACCTTC. Translating it yields CASSLDGSYYGYTF.

The chain has TRBV18 and TRBJ1-1; TRBD1 might be the D (5 bases). CDR1 KGHSH and CDR2 LQKENI come from the germline V gene. The CDR3 totals 14 residues. The V and J ends lost 2 bases and 3 bases respectively, with 10 bases between them. CDR3 sequence (DNA): TGTGCCAGCTCACCAGAGGGACGGGACACTGAAGCTTTCTTT. Amino acid sequence: CASSPEGRDTEAFF.

The CDR3 region is CASSRGQGHWGISYEQYF. DNA of the CDR3: TGCGCCAGCAGTAGGGGACAGGGGCATTGGGGGATCTCCTACGAGCAGTACTTC. The chain couples TRBV10-1 to TRBJ2-7; 10 nucleotides line up with TRBD1. The V gene end was trimmed by 5 bases and the J gene end by 0 bases; junction bases not matched to a gene: 13. The germline gives CDR1 WNHNN, CDR2 SYGVQD (reference sequence). CDR3 length: 18 amino acids.

V and J are TRBV11-2 and TRBJ1-5; a weak D match, TRBD1 (5 bases). The germline V and J ends were trimmed by 0 bases and 3 bases, with 9 bases remaining between them. Germline assignment: CDR1 SGHAT and CDR2 FQNNGV. This CDR3 is built from 15 residues. The CDR3 loop reads CASSLDSGNNQPQHF. As DNA, the CDR3 is TGTGCCAGCAGCTTAGATTCAGGGAACAATCAGCCCCAGCATTTT.

The chain uses TRBV27 and TRBJ1-4, with D hard to call. The CDR3 covers 12 residues. Germline CDR1 is MNHEY and CDR2 is SMNVEV (reference sequence). The ends were cut back, 6 bases at V and 5 bases at J, with 7 bases in the middle. CDR3 nucleotides: TGTGCCAGCAGCTTCTTAAATGAAAAACTGTTTTTT. Residues: CASSFLNEKLFF.

The J gene is TRBJ1-5, the V gene TRBV6-1; no definite D call. Trimming stripped 4 bases from V and 0 bases from J, with 19 bases between. The CDR3 length is 18 residues. Germline V gene data show CDR1 as MNHNS and CDR2 as SASEGT. The CDR3 sequence: CASSALGNGLYSNQPQHF. The CDR3 coding sequence is TGTGCCAGCAGTGCACTGGGCAACGGGCTATATAGCAATCAGCCCCAGCATTTT.

This clone has just a few counts. The chain combines TRBV19 with TRBJ1-5; D ambiguous. V gave up 5 bases and J gave up 2 bases, with 13 bases separating them. The germline V gene has CDR1 LNHDA and CDR2 SQIVND (reference sequence). The CDR3 spans 15 residues. CDR3 nucleotide sequence: TGTGCCAGTAGTTTCGGGGTCAGTGGCAATCAGCCCCAGCATTTT. It encodes CASSFGVSGNQPQHF.

The chain carries TRBV10-3 and TRBJ1-4, with 11 bases fitting TRBD1. The V and J ends lost 3 bases and 4 bases, in that order; junction bases with no gene match: 1. Germline V gene data show CDR1 as ENHRY and CDR2 as SYGVKD. The CDR3 loop spans 15 amino acids. CDR3 protein: CAISDGTGGNEKLFF. Written as DNA, the CDR3 is TGTGCCATCAGTGATGGGACAGGGGGTAATGAAAAACTGTTTTTT.

The chain combines TRBV5-1 with TRBJ2-7; 15 positions agree with TRBD2. This CDR3 has 19 residues. Germline V CDR1 and CDR2: SGHRS, YFSETQ. V was pared by 4 bases and J by 0 bases, with 11 bases of the junction left unmatched. CDR3 in DNA: TGCGCCAGCAGCATTCGCGGACTAGCGGGAGGGTCAGGCTCCTACGAGCAGTACTTC. This gives the protein CASSIRGLAGGSGSYEQYF.

The chain uses TRBV7-9 and TRBJ2-2; tentative D call: TRBD2 (5 bases). The V gene lost 1 base and the J gene lost 6 bases, with 12 bases spanning the gap. CDR1 and CDR2 from the germline V gene are SEHNR and FQNEAQ (reference sequence). The CDR3 runs to 15 residues. The DNA for the CDR3 is TGTGCCAGCAGCTTAGGTGGAGGATCGGCCGGGGAGCTGTTTTTT. Protein sequence: CASSLGGGSAGELFF.

The J gene is TRBJ2-1, the V gene TRBV7-9; 8 bases line up with TRBD2. After removal of 5 bases from V and 7 bases from J, the junction contained 13 bases not matched to a gene. Germline-derived CDR1 and CDR2 are SEHNR and FQNEAQ (reference sequence). The CDR3 has 16 amino acids. The CDR3 is CASSPRVGTRRNEQFF. As DNA, the CDR3 is TGTGCCAGCAGCCCTAGGGTTGGGACTAGGAGAAATGAGCAGTTCTTC.

This clone has only a few counts. The chain carries TRBV21-1 and TRBJ2-7; the D call TRBD2 from the table was never checked on the DNA. TRBV21-1 represents a pseudogene. CDR3 length: 20 amino acids. The CDR3 sequence: CASSKWPLGLAGRRLDEQYF. CDR3 coding DNA: TGTGCCAGCAGCAAATGGCCCTTGGGACTAGCGGGACGACGCCTGGACGAGCAGTACTTC.

V is TRBV11-2 and J is TRBJ1-1; D is perhaps TRBD1 (5 bases). The germline CDR1 and CDR2 sequences are SGHAT and FQNNGV. V lost 5 bases and J lost 4, with 14 bases in between. CDR3 size: 14 residues. The CDR3 is CASSKDIIVTEAFF. The CDR3 nucleotides read TGTGCCAGCAGCAAGGACATTATTGTCACTGAAGCTTTCTTT.

The chain combines TRBV6-5 with TRBJ2-2; 9 nucleotides line up with TRBD1. The V segment lost 6 bases and the J segment 5 bases; nucleotides outside the gene matches: 7. Germline CDR1 is MNHEY and CDR2 is SVGAGI. The CDR3 covers 15 residues. The CDR3 DNA reads TGTGCCAGCAGACCACCGACAGGGGGGACCGGGGAGCTGTTTTTT. Protein product: CASRPPTGGTGELFF.

The chain employs TRBV30 and TRBJ2-5; 7 bases are shared with TRBD1. This CDR3 spans 15 amino acids. Looked up from germline, CDR1 is GTSNPN and CDR2 is SVGIG (reference sequence). The J segment lost 8 bases and the V segment lost 2 bases, leaving 14 bases of the junction unmatched. The CDR3 DNA reads as TGTGCCTGGAGTTACAGGGGTGCGAGAGGTGGTACCCAGTACTTC. Its protein product is CAWSYRGARGGTQYF. The entire variable domain, with the rest obtained from reference TRBV30 and TRBJ2-5, is as follows: SQTIHQWPATLVQPVGSPLSLECTVEGTSNPNLYWYRQAAGRGLQLLFYSVGIGQISSEVPQNLSASRPQDRQFILSSKKLLLSDSGFYLCAWSYRGARGGTQYFGPGTRLLVL.

The chain recombines TRBV2 with TRBJ2-1, with D perhaps matching TRBD2 (6 bases). Trimming pared 2 bases from V and 6 bases from J, leaving 11 bases between. CDR1 and CDR2 (germline): SNHLY, FYNNEI. The CDR3 extends over 14 amino acids. The CDR3 sequence: CASSEPGRGNEQFF. The CDR3 nucleotides are TGTGCCAGCAGTGAACCCGGGAGAGGCAATGAGCAGTTCTTC.

This chain joins TRBV11-3 and TRBJ2-1; D is unclear. Germline loops: CDR1 SGHNT, CDR2 YENEEA. The CDR3 totals 13 residues. With 1 base removed from V and 7 bases from J, the gap between germline ends came to 8 bases. The CDR3 coding sequence is TGTGCCAGCAGCTTAGGTTTATTTAATGAGCAGTTCTTC. The encoded protein is CASSLGLFNEQFF.

The chain recombines TRBV7-9 with TRBJ2-1; 15 bases map to TRBD2. CDR1 is SEHNR and CDR2 is FQNEAQ in the germline V gene (reference sequence). Trimming cost V 5 bases and J 8 bases; bases outside gene matches: 7. The CDR3 consists of 16 residues. Here the CDR3 reads CASSSGTSGRRDEQFF. In nucleotides, the CDR3 is TGTGCCAGCAGCAGCGGGACTAGCGGGAGGAGGGATGAGCAGTTCTTC.

The rearrangement uses TRBV12-3 or TRBV12-4 and TRBJ2-1; D uncertain. Trimming removed 4 bases from V and 5 bases from J, with 6 bases in between. The CDR3 totals 12 residues. The CDR3 protein is CASSSEHNEQFF. CDR3 sequence (DNA): TGTGCCAGCAGTTCGGAACACAATGAGCAGTTCTTC.

The CDR3 DNA follows: TGTGCCAGCAGTTACTCTATCCTAGGCGCCCAGGGAGCTTTCTTT. Protein: CASSYSILGAQGAFF. The chain has TRBV6-5 and TRBJ1-1, with D maybe TRBD1 (5 bases). The CDR3 has 15 amino acids. The germline V gene encodes CDR1 MNHEY and CDR2 SVGAGI. V was clipped by 0 bases and J by 10 bases, with 18 bases between them.

This clone was seen a few times. This chain connects TRBV29-1 to TRBJ1-4; no clear D. CDR1 is SQVTM and CDR2 is ANQGSEA in the germline V gene. The V end was cut by 4 bases, the J end by 4 bases, with 7 bases between. The CDR3 is made up of 12 amino acids. CDR3 DNA sequence: TGCAGCGTTGTCGCCGTTAATGAAAAACTGTTTTTT. It translates to CSVVAVNEKLFF.

The rearrangement joins TRBV5-1 to TRBJ2-2; D is uncertain. Germline CDR1 reads SGHRS; CDR2 reads YFSETQ. The ends were cut back, 8 bases at V and 1 base at J, with 9 bases in the middle. The CDR3 length is 13 residues. The CDR3 loop is CASKGGNTGELFF. CDR3 nucleotides: TGCGCCAGTAAAGGCGGGAACACCGGGGAGCTGTTTTTT.